Listed here is a single TCR beta chain. The antigen remains unidentified. The sample originates from a study of identical twins. TCRdb passed the 5' RACE reads through MiXCR, listing each CDR3 protein once. The sample holds about 470,000 distinct CDR3 sequences, roughly 24% seen once. Germline-derived CDR1 and CDR2 are MNHEY and SMNVEV (reference sequence). The germline V and J ends were trimmed by 6 bases and 0 bases, with 16 bases remaining between them. The CDR3 totals 16 residues. Notes on the study in general: Whereas memory repertoires showed no such difference, abundant cord blood beta clonotypes carried fewer insertions.

This sample also appeared in a second study, on T cells expressing NK-cell markers. Per that paper: The share of CD8+ T cells held by dominant NKG2C+ clonotypes was about 1.0-7.5% in about six donors.

The specimen was CD4+ T cells sorted from blood. This chain uses TRBV27 with TRBJ2-3; D may be TRBD2 (6 bases). This sequence originates from a woman between 18 and 29 years old in good health. Here the CDR3 reads CASRWLLASSTDTQYF. As DNA, the CDR3 is TGTGCCAGCAGATGGTTACTAGCTTCTAGCACAGATACGCAGTATTTT.